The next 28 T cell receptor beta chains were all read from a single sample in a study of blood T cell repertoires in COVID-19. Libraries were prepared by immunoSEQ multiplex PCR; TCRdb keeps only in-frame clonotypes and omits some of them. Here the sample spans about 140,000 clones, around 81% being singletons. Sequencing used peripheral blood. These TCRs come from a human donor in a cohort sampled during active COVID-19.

The CDR3 DNA reads as TGTGCCATCAGTGAGGTAGGGGGTCATACGCAGTATTTT. It encodes CAISEVGGHTQYF. This rearrangement joins TRBV10-3 to TRBJ2-3; D may be TRBD1 (6 bases). The CDR3 totals 13 residues. Germline assignment: CDR1 ENHRY and CDR2 SYGVKD. The V end lost 2 bases, the J end lost 7 bases, and 10 bases lay between the germline ends.

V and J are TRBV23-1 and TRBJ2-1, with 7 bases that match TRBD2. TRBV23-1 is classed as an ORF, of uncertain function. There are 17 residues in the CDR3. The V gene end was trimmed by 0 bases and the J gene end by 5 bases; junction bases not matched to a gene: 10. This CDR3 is CASSQSTAPAGDNEQFF. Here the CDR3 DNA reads TGCGCCAGCAGTCAATCGACGGCCCCGGCGGGGGACAATGAGCAGTTCTTC.

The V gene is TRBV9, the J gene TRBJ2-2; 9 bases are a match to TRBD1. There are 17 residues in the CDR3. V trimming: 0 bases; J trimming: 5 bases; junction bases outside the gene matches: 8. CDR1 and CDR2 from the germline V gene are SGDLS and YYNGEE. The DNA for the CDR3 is TGTGCCAGCAGCGTAGTATCGACAGGGGGGAGTACCGGGGAGCTGTTTTTT. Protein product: CASSVVSTGGSTGELFF.

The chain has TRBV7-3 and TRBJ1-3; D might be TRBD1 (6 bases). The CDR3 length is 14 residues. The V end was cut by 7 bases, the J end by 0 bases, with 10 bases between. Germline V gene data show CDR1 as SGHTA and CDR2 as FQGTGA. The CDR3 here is CASKVDSSGNTIYF. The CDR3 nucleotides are TGTGCCAGCAAGGTGGACAGCTCTGGAAACACCATATATTTT.

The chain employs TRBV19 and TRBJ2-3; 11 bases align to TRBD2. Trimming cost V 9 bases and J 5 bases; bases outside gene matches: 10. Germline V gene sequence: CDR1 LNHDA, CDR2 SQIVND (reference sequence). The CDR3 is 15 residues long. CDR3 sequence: CASAGLAGGGDTQYF. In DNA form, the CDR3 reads TGTGCCAGCGCCGGGCTAGCGGGGGGTGGAGATACGCAGTATTTT.

The CDR3 region has the DNA TGTGCCAGCACCCCTGGCTGGCCGAAGGAGTATACGCAGTATTTT. Encoded protein: CASTPGWPKEYTQYF. The V gene is TRBV2, the J gene TRBJ2-3; D not resolved. The V gene lost 7 bases and the J gene lost 7 bases, with 21 bases spanning the gap. This CDR3 contains 15 residues. CDR1 is SNHLY, CDR2 FYNNEI, per germline.

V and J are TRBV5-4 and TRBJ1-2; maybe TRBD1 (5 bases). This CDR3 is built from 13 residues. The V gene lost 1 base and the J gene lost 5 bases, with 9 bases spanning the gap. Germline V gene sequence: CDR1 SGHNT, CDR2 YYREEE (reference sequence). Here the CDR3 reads CASSLKGDYGYTF. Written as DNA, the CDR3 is TGTGCCAGCAGCTTGAAAGGGGATTATGGCTACACCTTC.

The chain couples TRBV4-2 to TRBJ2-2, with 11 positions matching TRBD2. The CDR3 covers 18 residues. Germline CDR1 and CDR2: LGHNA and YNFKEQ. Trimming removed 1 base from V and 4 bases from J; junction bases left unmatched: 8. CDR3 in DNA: TGTGCCAGCAGCCAAGGAGTAGCGGGGGGGCCGGGCACCGGGGAGCTGTTTTTT. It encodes CASSQGVAGGPGTGELFF.

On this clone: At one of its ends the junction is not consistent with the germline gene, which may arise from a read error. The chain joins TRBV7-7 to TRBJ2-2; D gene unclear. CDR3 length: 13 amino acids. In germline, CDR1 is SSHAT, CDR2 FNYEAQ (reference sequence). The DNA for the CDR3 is TGTGCTAGCAGTGTAGCGAACACCGGGGAGCTGTTTTTT. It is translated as CASSVANTGELFF.

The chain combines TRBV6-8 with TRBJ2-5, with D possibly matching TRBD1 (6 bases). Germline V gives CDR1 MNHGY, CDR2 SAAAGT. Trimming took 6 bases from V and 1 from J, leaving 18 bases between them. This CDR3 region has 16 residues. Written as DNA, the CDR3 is TGTGCCAGCAGCAACACTGAACAGGGAACCCAAGAGACCCAGTACTTC. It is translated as CASSNTEQGTQETQYF.

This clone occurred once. The CDR3 coding sequence is TGTGCCAGCAGCGTAGGGAGCGGGGGGGGGACCCAGTACTTC. It encodes CASSVGSGGGTQYF. The genes are TRBV9 and TRBJ2-5, with 10 bases lining up with TRBD2. The germline V gene has CDR1 SGDLS and CDR2 YYNGEE. This CDR3 region has 14 residues. The junction had 3 bases not matched to a gene; V was cut back by 0 bases and J by 7 bases. Complete variable domain (other parts from reference TRBV9 and TRBJ2-5): DSGVTQTPKHLITATGQRVTLRCSPRSGDLSVYWYQQSLDQGLQFLIQYYNGEERAKGNILERFSAQQFPDLHSELNLSSLELGDSALYFCASSVGSGGGTQYFGPGTRLLVL.

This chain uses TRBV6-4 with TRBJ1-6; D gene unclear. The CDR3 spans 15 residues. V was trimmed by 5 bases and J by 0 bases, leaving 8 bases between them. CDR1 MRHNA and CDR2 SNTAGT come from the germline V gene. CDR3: CASSTGDSYNSPLHF. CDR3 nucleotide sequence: TGTGCCAGCAGTACGGGTGACTCCTATAATTCACCCCTCCACTTT.

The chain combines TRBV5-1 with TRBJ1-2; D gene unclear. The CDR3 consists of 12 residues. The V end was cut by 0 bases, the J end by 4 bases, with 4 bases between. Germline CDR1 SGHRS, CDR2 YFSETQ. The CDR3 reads CASSLAGYGYTF. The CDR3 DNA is TGCGCCAGCAGCTTGGCCGGCTATGGCTACACCTTC.

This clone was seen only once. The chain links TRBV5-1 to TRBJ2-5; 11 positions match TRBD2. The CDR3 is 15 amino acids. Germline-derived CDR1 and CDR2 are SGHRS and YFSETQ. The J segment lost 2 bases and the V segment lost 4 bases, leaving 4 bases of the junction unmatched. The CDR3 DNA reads TGCGCCAGCAGCATCGTAGCGGGGGGGCAAGAGACCCAGTACTTC. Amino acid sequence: CASSIVAGGQETQYF.

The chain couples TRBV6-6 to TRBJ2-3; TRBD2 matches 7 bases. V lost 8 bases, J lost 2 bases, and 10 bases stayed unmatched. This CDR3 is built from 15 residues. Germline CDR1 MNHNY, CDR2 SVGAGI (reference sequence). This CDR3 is CASRDERGNTDTQYF. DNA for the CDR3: TGTGCCAGCCGAGACGAGCGGGGTAACACAGATACGCAGTATTTT.

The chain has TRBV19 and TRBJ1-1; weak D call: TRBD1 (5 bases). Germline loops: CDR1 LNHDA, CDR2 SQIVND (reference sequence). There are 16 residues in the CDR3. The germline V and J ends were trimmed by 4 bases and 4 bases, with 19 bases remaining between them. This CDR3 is CASSTQGGRVGTEAFF. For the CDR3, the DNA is TGTGCCAGTAGTACCCAGGGAGGGAGAGTGGGCACTGAAGCTTTCTTT.

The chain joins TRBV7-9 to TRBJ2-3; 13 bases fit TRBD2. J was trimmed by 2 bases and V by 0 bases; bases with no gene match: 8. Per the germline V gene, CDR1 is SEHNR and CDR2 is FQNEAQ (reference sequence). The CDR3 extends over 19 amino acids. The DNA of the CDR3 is TGTGCCAGCAGCTTAGCGTCTCGGGGACTAGCGGGATACACAGATACGCAGTATTTT. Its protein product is CASSLASRGLAGYTDTQYF.

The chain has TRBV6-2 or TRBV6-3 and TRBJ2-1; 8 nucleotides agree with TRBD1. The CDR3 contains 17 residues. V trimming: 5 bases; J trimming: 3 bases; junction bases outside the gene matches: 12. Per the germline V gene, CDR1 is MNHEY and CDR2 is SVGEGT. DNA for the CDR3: TGTGCCAGCAGTCCCCCTCCGGGACAGGATTTCTACAATGAGCAGTTCTTC. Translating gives CASSPPPGQDFYNEQFF.

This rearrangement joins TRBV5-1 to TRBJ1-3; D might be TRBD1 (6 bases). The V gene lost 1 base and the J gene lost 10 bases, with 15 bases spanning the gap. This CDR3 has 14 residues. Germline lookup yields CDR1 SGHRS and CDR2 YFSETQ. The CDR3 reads CASSLPAGVGTIYF. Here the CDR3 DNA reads TGCGCCAGCAGCTTGCCAGCAGGGGTAGGAACCATATATTTT.

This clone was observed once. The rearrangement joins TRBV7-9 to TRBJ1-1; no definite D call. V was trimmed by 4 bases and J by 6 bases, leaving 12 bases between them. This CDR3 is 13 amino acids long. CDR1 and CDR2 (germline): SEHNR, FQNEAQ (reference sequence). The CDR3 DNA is TGTGCCAGCAGCTCCCTACGGGGTGCTGAAGCTTTCTTT. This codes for CASSSLRGAEAFF.

CDR3 sequence: CAISESELAEITDTQYF. CDR3 sequence (DNA): TGTGCCATCAGTGAGTCTGAGTTAGCAGAAATCACAGATACGCAGTATTTT. This rearrangement joins TRBV10-3 to TRBJ2-3; no definite D call. Germline CDR1 ENHRY, CDR2 SYGVKD. V lost 0 bases and J lost 2, with 15 bases in between. There are 17 residues in the CDR3.

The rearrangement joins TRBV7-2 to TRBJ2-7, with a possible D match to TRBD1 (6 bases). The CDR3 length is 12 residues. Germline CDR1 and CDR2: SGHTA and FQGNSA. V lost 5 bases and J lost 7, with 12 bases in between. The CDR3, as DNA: TGTGCCAGCAGCGCAAAACAGGGAGAGCAGTACTTC. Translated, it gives CASSAKQGEQYF.

The CDR3: CASSTDRGPHEQYF. CDR3 nucleotides: TGTGCCAGCAGCACGGACAGGGGGCCCCACGAGCAGTACTTC. V gene TRBV7-9 combines with J gene TRBJ2-7; 11 bases agree with TRBD1. Germline values: CDR1 SEHNR, CDR2 FQNEAQ (reference sequence). The CDR3 length is 14 residues. Trimming at V came to 5 bases and at J to 5 bases, leaving 5 bases not matched to a gene.

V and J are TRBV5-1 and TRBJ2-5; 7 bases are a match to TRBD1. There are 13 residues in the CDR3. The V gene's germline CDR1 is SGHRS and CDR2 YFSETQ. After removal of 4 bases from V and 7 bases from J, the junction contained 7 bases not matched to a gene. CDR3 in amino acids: CASSADRLWTQYF. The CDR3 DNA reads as TGCGCCAGCAGCGCGGACAGGTTGTGGACCCAGTACTTC.

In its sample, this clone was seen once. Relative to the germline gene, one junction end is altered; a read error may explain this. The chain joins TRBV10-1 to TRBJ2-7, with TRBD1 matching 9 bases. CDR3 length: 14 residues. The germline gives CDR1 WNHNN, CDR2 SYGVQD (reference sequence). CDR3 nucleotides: TGCGCCAGCACTGAGGGACAGGGAAACCCCGAGCAGTACTTC. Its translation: CASTEGQGNPEQYF.

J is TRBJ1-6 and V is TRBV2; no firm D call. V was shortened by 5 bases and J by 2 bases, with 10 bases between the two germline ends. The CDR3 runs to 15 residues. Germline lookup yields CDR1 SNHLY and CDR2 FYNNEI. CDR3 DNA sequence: TGTGCCAGCAGTACCGAGGGCCCCTATAATTCACCCCTCCACTTT. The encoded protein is CASSTEGPYNSPLHF.

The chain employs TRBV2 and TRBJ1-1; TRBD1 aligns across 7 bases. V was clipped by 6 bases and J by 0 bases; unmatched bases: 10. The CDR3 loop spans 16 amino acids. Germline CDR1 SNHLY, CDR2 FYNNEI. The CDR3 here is CASSRDRSYMNTEAFF. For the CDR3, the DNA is TGTGCCAGCAGCAGGGACAGAAGCTACATGAACACTGAAGCTTTCTTT.

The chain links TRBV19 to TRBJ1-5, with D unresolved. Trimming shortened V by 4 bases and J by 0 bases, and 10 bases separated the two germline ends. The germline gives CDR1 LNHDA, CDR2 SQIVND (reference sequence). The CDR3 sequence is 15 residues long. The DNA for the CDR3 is TGTGCCAGTAGTACACGGGTCTATAGCAATCAGCCCCAGCATTTT. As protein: CASSTRVYSNQPQHF.